The 21 T cell receptor beta chains below were found in one sample sequenced in a study of blood T cell repertoires in COVID-19 (dated by TCRdb to between 2020 and 2021). Libraries were prepared through the immunoSEQ multiplex PCR assay. TCRdb took over this immuneACCESS table, retaining in-frame rearrangements with V and J assigned. Such tables are incomplete; in checked studies, under half of the missing clones stem from an unresolved V gene, and the remainder is unexplained. Counted in this sample were roughly 220,000 clones; around 81% of them appeared once. Around 5.1% of the sample comes from the top ten. Sample: peripheral blood. All receptors derive from a woman between 70 and 85 years old with acute or convalescent COVID-19.

The chain is built from TRBV5-5 and TRBJ1-4, with a possible D match to TRBD1 (6 bases). Trimming took off 4 bases at V and 0 bases at J, with 10 bases between the two ends. The CDR3 loop spans 15 amino acids. CDR1 and CDR2 from the germline V gene are SGHKS and YYEKEE (reference sequence). CDR3 nucleotide sequence: TGTGCCAGCAGCCTGGGGACACCAACTAATGAAAAACTGTTTTTT. Its protein product is CASSLGTPTNEKLFF.

V gene TRBV5-4 combines with J gene TRBJ1-2, with 7 bases identical to TRBD1. Germline-derived CDR1 and CDR2 are SGHNT and YYREEE (reference sequence). CDR3 length: 14 amino acids. The J segment lost 4 bases and the V segment lost 4 bases, leaving 7 bases of the junction unmatched. DNA of the CDR3: TGTGCCAGCAGCCCTGGCGGACAGGCCTATGGCTACACCTTC. Its protein is CASSPGGQAYGYTF.

The chain combines TRBV3-1 (or the pseudogene TRBV3-2) with TRBJ1-6, with TRBD1 as a possible D gene (5 bases). Germline loops: CDR1 LGHDT, CDR2 YNNKEL (reference sequence). CDR3 length: 14 residues. V was trimmed by 4 bases and J by 8 bases, leaving 12 bases between them. The DNA for the CDR3 is TGTGCCAGCAGCCCAATTCGGGGGGATTCACCCCTCCACTTT. Translation gives CASSPIRGDSPLHF.

The J gene is TRBJ2-1, the V gene TRBV28, with a tentative D call TRBD2 (6 bases). The CDR3 has 15 residues. Trimming took off 7 bases at V and 0 bases at J, with 13 bases between the two ends. Germline lookup yields CDR1 MDHEN and CDR2 SYDVKM. The CDR3 spells CASIISGHSYNEQFF. CDR3 nucleotides: TGTGCCAGCATTATTAGCGGACACTCCTACAATGAGCAGTTCTTC.

This chain uses TRBV15 with TRBJ1-5; D is undetermined. The CDR3 has 13 amino acids. Germline V lookup: CDR1 LNHNV, CDR2 YYDKDF (reference sequence). V lost 2 bases and J 4 bases, leaving 6 bases between the germline ends. The CDR3: CATSRQENQPQHF. The DNA of the CDR3 is TGTGCCACCAGCAGACAGGAAAATCAGCCCCAGCATTTT.

Only a few counts were recorded for this clone. The chain links TRBV28 to TRBJ1-5, with D uncertain. Trimming took off 5 bases at V and 3 bases at J, with 11 bases between the two ends. CDR1 is MDHEN, CDR2 SYDVKM, per germline. The CDR3 has 14 amino acids. The CDR3 bases are TGTGCCAGCAGTCCCTCAACAGTCAATCAGCCCCAGCATTTT. The encoded protein is CASSPSTVNQPQHF.

A single count supports this clone. V and J are TRBV25-1 and TRBJ1-5, with D possibly being TRBD1 (5 bases). Germline V gives CDR1 MGHDK, CDR2 SYGVNS. CDR3 length: 14 amino acids. V was shortened by 2 bases and J by 5 bases, with 10 bases between the two germline ends. The chain's CDR3 is CASSELGGDQPQHF. DNA of the CDR3: TGTGCCAGCAGTGAACTCGGGGGAGATCAGCCCCAGCATTTT.

The chain combines TRBV4-1 with TRBJ1-2; D is perhaps TRBD1 (5 bases). Germline V gene sequence: CDR1 MGHRA, CDR2 YSYEKL. V lost 0 bases and J 6 bases, leaving 11 bases between the germline ends. The CDR3 totals 14 residues. The DNA for the CDR3 is TGCGCCAGCAGCCAAGATACACAGGATCATGGCTACACCTTC. It is translated as CASSQDTQDHGYTF.

This chain joins TRBV9 and TRBJ2-7; maybe TRBD1 (6 bases). Germline lookup yields CDR1 SGDLS and CDR2 YYNGEE. The CDR3 totals 16 residues. Trimming removed 4 bases from V and 2 bases from J, with 19 bases in between. CDR3 DNA sequence: TGTGCCAGCAGCCCCCACAGCGACAGGTCCCCCTACGAGCAGTACTTC. It codes for CASSPHSDRSPYEQYF.

The chain joins TRBV6-1 to TRBJ2-3; 8 bases match TRBD1. Trimming cost V 3 bases and J 2 bases; bases outside gene matches: 7. This CDR3 has 16 residues. CDR1 MNHNS and CDR2 SASEGT come from the germline V gene. The CDR3 nucleotides are TGTGCCAGCAGTGACCCGGGGACAGGCCCCACAGATACGCAGTATTTT. Protein sequence: CASSDPGTGPTDTQYF.

This chain uses TRBV20-1 with TRBJ2-1; possibly TRBD1 or TRBD2 for D (6 bases each). Germline V gene data show CDR1 as DFQATT and CDR2 as SNEGSKA (reference sequence). V dropped 3 bases and J dropped 0 bases, with 15 bases sitting between them. The CDR3 spans 16 residues. The CDR3 reads CSASGGGKSSYNEQFF. The CDR3 DNA follows: TGCAGTGCTAGTGGGGGCGGGAAAAGCTCCTACAATGAGCAGTTCTTC.

The chain is built from TRBV2 and TRBJ1-2, with TRBD1 identical over 7 bases. CDR3 length equals 16 residues. The germline V gene has CDR1 SNHLY and CDR2 FYNNEI. Unmatched junction bases numbered 10, after V lost 5 bases and J lost 1 base. The CDR3 nucleotides are TGTGCCAGCAGTCCCCAAATTGGGACAGTTAACTATGGCTACACCTTC. This gives the protein CASSPQIGTVNYGYTF.

The rearrangement uses TRBV19 and TRBJ1-5; the D gene is possibly TRBD1 (5 bases). Deletions cut 7 bases from V and 1 base from J, with 17 bases between. Per the germline V gene, CDR1 is LNHDA and CDR2 is SQIVND (reference sequence). There are 16 residues in the CDR3. As DNA, the CDR3 is TGTGCCAGTAAAGATGGGCGGGGGTCGAGCAATCAGCCCCAGCATTTT. As protein: CASKDGRGSSNQPQHF.

The chain has TRBV28 and TRBJ2-1; TRBD2 matches at 7 bases. Germline assignment: CDR1 MDHEN and CDR2 SYDVKM. The CDR3 runs to 17 residues. Germline trimming cut 2 bases from V and 6 bases from J; bases unmatched to any gene: 13. The CDR3 DNA reads TGTGCCAGCAGTTTACGGCTTGGGGCGGGGGAACCCAATGAGCAGTTCTTC. It yields the protein CASSLRLGAGEPNEQFF.

The genes are TRBV30 and TRBJ1-1; TRBD1 is a possible D gene (6 bases). From germline, CDR1 is GTSNPN and CDR2 SVGIG (reference sequence). V was trimmed by 2 bases and J by 5 bases, leaving 12 bases between them. CDR3 length: 13 amino acids. CDR3 protein: CAWSQGQGTEAFF. CDR3 nucleotide sequence: TGTGCCTGGAGTCAGGGGCAAGGAACTGAAGCTTTCTTT.

The chain carries TRBV12-3 or TRBV12-4 and TRBJ1-1; D possibly corresponds to TRBD1 (6 bases). V lost 7 bases, J lost 1 base, and 10 bases lay in between. The CDR3 length is 13 residues. The CDR3 region is CASTLQGNTEAFF. The CDR3 DNA reads as TGTGCCAGCACCCTACAGGGGAACACTGAAGCTTTCTTT.

The J gene is TRBJ1-6, the V gene TRBV2; 7 bases match TRBD1. The CDR3 sequence is 16 residues long. The V and J ends lost 4 bases and 5 bases, in that order; junction bases with no gene match: 8. Germline loops: CDR1 SNHLY, CDR2 FYNNEI. CDR3 coding DNA: TGTGCCAGCAGTGCAGAGACAGGGAGAAATAATTCACCCCTCCACTTT. It translates to CASSAETGRNNSPLHF.

This clone was found a few times. This sequence joins TRBV6-5 and TRBJ2-2; the D is unclear. The V gene's germline CDR1 is MNHEY and CDR2 SVGAGI. The CDR3 runs 12 residues. Deletions cut 5 bases from V and 8 bases from J, with 9 bases between. The DNA of the CDR3 is TGTGCCAGCAGTCTGAGAAAAGGGGAGCTGTTTTTT. Encoded protein: CASSLRKGELFF.

This chain joins TRBV5-1 and TRBJ2-5, with 9 nucleotides matching TRBD1. Germline trimming cut 4 bases from V and 4 bases from J; bases unmatched to any gene: 8. Germline-derived CDR1 and CDR2 are SGHRS and YFSETQ. The CDR3 totals 15 residues. In DNA form, the CDR3 reads TGCGCCAGCAGCGTGGGACAGGGAATATCAGAGACCCAGTACTTC. This encodes CASSVGQGISETQYF.

This sequence joins TRBV11-2 and TRBJ1-2; D uncertain. The length of the CDR3 is 15 residues. From germline, CDR1 is SGHAT and CDR2 FQNNGV. V dropped 4 bases and J dropped 5 bases, with 17 bases sitting between them. This chain's CDR3 is CASSSDLRGSYGYTF. DNA for the CDR3: TGTGCCAGCAGCTCCGATTTGAGAGGATCATATGGCTACACCTTC.

The DNA of the CDR3 is TGCGCCAGCAGAGAAGGGGGAGCGGGGGAGACCCAGTACTTC. It specifies CASREGGAGETQYF. The V and J genes are TRBV5-1 and TRBJ2-5, with a possible D match to TRBD2 (7 bases). This CDR3 is 14 amino acids long. Deletions cut 5 bases from V and 5 bases from J, with 16 bases between. Germline CDR1 and CDR2: SGHRS and YFSETQ.